This T cell receptor (beta chain) was observed in a study of cytomegalovirus exposure and HLA in healthy donors. Findings and caveats of the study: Despite most TCR sequences being rare, some public TCRs occurred in many donors. The authors excluded some V segments, including TRBV6-2 and TRBV6-3, as indistinguishable. Researchers reported in a later analysis that a missense DCLRE1C variant was tied to TCR beta V- and J-gene trimming.

About this clone itself: What it binds is not known.

Donors were nominally healthy when sampled, though unrecorded immune exposures were likely. Trimming pared 3 bases from V and 10 bases from J, leaving 19 bases between. CDR3 length: 16 residues. Germline CDR1 reads SEHNR; CDR2 reads FQNEAQ (reference sequence). The PCR had 60 Vbeta and 13 Jbeta primers. Sequenced by immunoSEQ multiplex PCR; TCRdb stores in-frame clones only, minus some. The data contain around 100,000 clones, over 75% of them seen just once; the ten biggest clones take up approximately 4.8%. This rearrangement joins TRBV7-9 to TRBJ1-6; D is perhaps TRBD1 (5 bases). The origin of this receptor is a male donor in good health and CMV-seropositive. Sequencing used PBMCs. CDR3: CASSFHNRGASSPLHF. CDR3 bases: TGTGCCAGCAGCTTCCATAACCGCGGGGCTTCATCACCCCTCCACTTT.